The 25 T cell receptor beta chains listed next were all sequenced from one sample in a study of CD8 T cells in ankylosing spondylitis. TCRdb reanalysed the 5' RACE reads using MiXCR and keeps one entry per CDR3 protein. The table shows about 160,000 distinct CDR3 sequences, with 9.8% occurring only once. Sequenced sample: blood, either unsorted or a sorted T cell fraction (not recorded which). The receptors originated from a female donor with ankylosing spondylitis or in good health (not recorded which).

This chain links TRBV25-1 with TRBJ1-5; D uncertain. This CDR3 is 13 amino acids long. Germline loops: CDR1 MGHDK, CDR2 SYGVNS. Trimming removed 6 bases at V and 3 bases at J, with 9 bases between. The CDR3 sequence is CASRGGNNQPQHF. The CDR3 region has the DNA TGTGCCAGCAGGGGAGGGAACAATCAGCCCCAGCATTTT.

This clonotype was observed a handful of times. As DNA, the CDR3 is TGCAGTGCTAGAGAGGACGAGGATTATAGCAATCAGCCCCAGCATTTT. This encodes CSAREDEDYSNQPQHF. This chain links TRBV20-1 with TRBJ1-5; D not resolved. V was shortened by 0 bases and J by 0 bases, with 12 bases between the two germline ends. Germline-derived CDR1 and CDR2 are DFQATT and SNEGSKA (reference sequence). The CDR3 contains 16 residues.

This clonotype has at least ten counts. The chain couples TRBV27 to TRBJ2-5; D unclear. Germline V gives CDR1 MNHEY, CDR2 SMNVEV (reference sequence). The V end lost 0 bases, the J end lost 5 bases, and 4 bases lay between the germline ends. This CDR3 has 12 amino acids. As DNA, the CDR3 is TGTGCCAGCAGTTTATCGGGGGAGACCCAGTACTTC. It yields the protein CASSLSGETQYF.

This clonotype was observed a handful of times. The junction departs from germline at one end; a sequencing error may be responsible. V and J are TRBV6-1 and TRBJ2-5; TRBD1 matches at 7 bases. The CDR3 is 15 residues long. CDR1 is MNHNS, CDR2 SASEGT, per germline. CDR3 residues: CDSALMTGNRETQYF. The CDR3 DNA is TGTGACAGCGCCTTAATGACAGGGAATCGAGAGACCCAGTACTTC.

This clonotype has a handful of counts. The V and J genes are TRBV7-9 and TRBJ2-5; tentative D call: TRBD2 (6 bases). The germline gives CDR1 SEHNR, CDR2 FQNEAQ (reference sequence). Trimming cost V 1 base and J 4 bases, with 16 bases left between them. The CDR3 totals 16 residues. The chain's CDR3 is CASSLVPSALRETQYF. CDR3 nucleotide sequence: TGTGCCAGCAGCTTAGTGCCTAGCGCCCTCCGAGAGACCCAGTACTTC.

This clonotype has more than one count but fewer than ten. V gene TRBV5-4 combines with J gene TRBJ2-7, with D uncertain. The germline gives CDR1 SGHNT, CDR2 YYREEE (reference sequence). CDR3 length: 13 residues. Deletions cut 3 bases from V and 3 bases from J, with 10 bases between. CDR3 nucleotides: TGTGCCAGCAGCTCTCGTAGCAACTACGAGCAGTACTTC. Translating gives CASSSRSNYEQYF.

V usage is TRBV7-9 and J usage is TRBJ1-1, with D possibly TRBD1 on 6 matching bases. The length of the CDR3 is 13 residues. Germline V gives CDR1 SEHNR, CDR2 FQNEAQ (reference sequence). V lost 5 bases to trimming and J lost 13 bases, with 20 bases between them. The CDR3 sequence: CASSPGGGASNFF. The CDR3, as DNA: TGTGCCAGCAGCCCGGGGGGCGGGGCGAGCAATTTCTTT.

This clonotype was seen a handful of times. The V and J genes are TRBV4-3 and TRBJ2-1; D gene ambiguous. CDR3 length equals 15 residues. Trimming pared 3 bases from V and 0 bases from J, leaving 9 bases between. Germline CDR1 is LGHNA and CDR2 is YSLEER. The CDR3 protein is CASSQRLSSYNEQFF. For the CDR3, the DNA is TGCGCCAGCAGCCAGAGGCTCAGCTCCTACAATGAGCAGTTCTTC.

This clonotype was recorded many times. The V and J genes are TRBV10-3 and TRBJ2-3; D uncertain. This CDR3 has 15 residues. The V end lost 0 bases, the J end lost 4 bases, and 11 bases lay between the germline ends. Germline CDR1 ENHRY, CDR2 SYGVKD. The CDR3 loop is CAISESKLGSDTQYF. The DNA for the CDR3 is TGTGCCATCAGTGAGTCGAAGCTGGGGTCAGATACGCAGTATTTT.

This clonotype was seen many times. The genes are TRBV9 and TRBJ1-2, with unresolved D. The CDR3 consists of 14 residues. Germline V lookup: CDR1 SGDLS, CDR2 YYNGEE. V shed 4 bases and J shed 4 bases, with 14 bases lying between them. The CDR3 protein is CASSPGYGGYGYTF. For the CDR3, the DNA is TGTGCCAGCAGCCCTGGTTATGGCGGCTATGGCTACACCTTC. Variable domain in full (rest from reference TRBV9 and TRBJ1-2): DSGVTQTPKHLITATGQRVTLRCSPRSGDLSVYWYQQSLDQGLQFLIQYYNGEERAKGNILERFSAQQFPDLHSELNLSSLELGDSALYFCASSPGYGGYGYTFGSGTRLTVV.

The CDR3 sequence: CASSPPAGTREQYF. The CDR3, as DNA: TGTGCCAGCAGCCCACCCGCCGGAACTCGCGAGCAGTACTTC. This chain links TRBV7-9 with TRBJ2-7; no clear D gene. V shed 5 bases and J shed 6 bases, with 17 bases lying between them. From germline, CDR1 is SEHNR and CDR2 FQNEAQ (reference sequence). This CDR3 region has 14 residues.

There are a few counts of this clonotype. The rearrangement uses TRBV2 and TRBJ2-7; 9 nucleotides match TRBD1. The CDR3 length is 14 residues. Germline CDR1 and CDR2: SNHLY and FYNNEI. V trimming: 8 bases; J trimming: 1 base; junction bases outside the gene matches: 6. The CDR3 DNA reads TGTGCCAGCCGTACCGGGACAGGGTCCTACGAGCAGTACTTC. It encodes CASRTGTGSYEQYF. Looking up the rest from reference TRBV2 and TRBJ2-7 gives the full variable domain: EPEVTQTPSHQVTQMGQEVILRCVPISNHLYFYWYRQILGQKVEFLVSFYNNEISEKSEIFDDQFSVERPDGSNFTLKIRSTKLEDSAMYFCASRTGTGSYEQYFGPGTRLTVT.

This clonotype was seen ten or more times. The gene calls are TRBV29-1 and TRBJ2-5; possibly TRBD1 for D (5 bases). CDR3 length: 13 amino acids. V was shortened by 6 bases and J by 2 bases, with 13 bases between the two germline ends. CDR1 and CDR2 from the germline V gene are SQVTM and ANQGSEA. The CDR3 loop reads CSVVTDIQETQYF. The CDR3 coding sequence is TGCAGCGTGGTGACAGATATTCAAGAGACCCAGTACTTC. Based on the CDR3 plus reference TRBV29-1 and TRBJ2-5, the full variable domain is SAVISQKPSRDICQRGTSLTIQCQVDSQVTMMFWYRQQPGQSLTLIATANQGSEATYESGFVIDKFPISRPNLTFSTLTVSNMSPEDSSIYLCSVVTDIQETQYFGPGTRLLVL.

This clonotype was picked up many times. The chain joins TRBV4-3 to TRBJ2-5; 11 bases line up with TRBD2. This CDR3 region has 19 residues. Per the germline V gene, CDR1 is LGHNA and CDR2 is YSLEER. Trimming took 1 base from V and 0 from J; bases not matched to a gene: 10. CDR3 protein: CASSQAVTSGSSYQETQYF. The CDR3 nucleotides read TGCGCCAGCAGCCAAGCCGTAACTAGCGGGAGTTCGTACCAAGAGACCCAGTACTTC.

The table lists this clonotype with many counts. V usage is TRBV11-2 and J usage is TRBJ1-1; tentatively, D is TRBD1 (5 bases). Germline V CDR1 and CDR2: SGHAT, FQNNGV. Trimming cost V 3 bases and J 0 bases, with 17 bases left between them. The CDR3 runs 17 residues. CDR3 residues: CASSFPQEGWVNTEAFF. CDR3 DNA: TGTGCCAGCAGCTTTCCACAGGAGGGTTGGGTGAACACTGAAGCTTTCTTT.

This clonotype was detected a few times. The V gene is TRBV9, the J gene TRBJ2-1; a weak D match, TRBD2 (5 bases). The CDR3 spans 14 residues. Per germline, CDR1 SGDLS and CDR2 YYNGEE. V was cut by 0 bases and J by 6 bases, with 10 bases left in between. Written as DNA, the CDR3 is TGTGCCAGCAGCGTAGGGCGGGCAAGCAATGAGCAGTTCTTC. It encodes CASSVGRASNEQFF.

The rearrangement uses TRBV6-2 or TRBV6-3 and TRBJ2-1; 7 nucleotides align to TRBD2. Trimming took 4 bases from V and 8 from J; bases not matched to a gene: 11. The CDR3 runs 15 residues. Germline V gives CDR1 MNHEY, CDR2 SVGEGT. CDR3 sequence: CASSSLGRAGDEQFF. CDR3 nucleotide sequence: TGTGCCAGCAGTTCCCTGGGCCGGGCGGGGGATGAGCAGTTCTTC.

This clonotype turned up a few times. The J gene is TRBJ2-1, the V gene TRBV28; D uncertain. CDR3 length: 14 amino acids. Germline assignment: CDR1 MDHEN and CDR2 SYDVKM. V was clipped by 7 bases and J by 3 bases, with 13 bases between them. The CDR3 region has the DNA TGTGCCAGCATCCCCCGTCGGAGCTACAATGAGCAGTTCTTC. Translation: CASIPRRSYNEQFF.

V is TRBV7-9 and J is TRBJ2-7; D gene unclear. V dropped 1 base and J dropped 7 bases, with 8 bases sitting between them. The germline V gene encodes CDR1 SEHNR and CDR2 FQNEAQ (reference sequence). The CDR3 length is 12 residues. CDR3 coding DNA: TGTGCCAGCAGCTTAGGCCCCCGGGAGCAGTACTTC. Translated: CASSLGPREQYF.

This clonotype was seen many times. This chain joins TRBV12-3 or TRBV12-4 and TRBJ2-5, with 7 bases fitting TRBD1. V shed 5 bases, J shed 4 bases, and the junction held 1 base outside the gene matches. This CDR3 comprises 12 residues. This CDR3 reads CASSTGAETQYF. CDR3 nucleotides: TGTGCCAGCAGTACAGGGGCAGAGACCCAGTACTTC.

This clonotype was detected only a few times. This rearrangement joins TRBV19 to TRBJ2-1; 9 bases agree with TRBD2. The CDR3 consists of 15 residues. Per germline, CDR1 LNHDA and CDR2 SQIVND (reference sequence). V trimming: 6 bases; J trimming: 10 bases; junction bases outside the gene matches: 13. The CDR3 loop reads CASSPLAGAIREQFF. The CDR3 bases are TGTGCCAGTAGCCCCTTAGCGGGAGCTATAAGGGAGCAGTTCTTC.

This clonotype was seen repeatedly, ten times or more. This chain joins TRBV7-9 and TRBJ2-7, with a possible D match to TRBD1 (5 bases). This CDR3 contains 14 residues. The V and J ends lost 2 bases and 6 bases respectively, with 14 bases between them. Germline V gene lookup returns CDR1 SEHNR and CDR2 FQNEAQ (reference sequence). CDR3 bases: TGTGCCAGCAGCTTATTAGGGGCGCCACTCGAGCAGTACTTC. Protein: CASSLLGAPLEQYF.

This clonotype was recorded at least ten times. The V call is TRBV4-1, the J call TRBJ1-1; a weak D match, TRBD1 (5 bases). The V end lost 6 bases, the J end lost 2 bases, and 13 bases lay between the germline ends. This CDR3 is built from 14 residues. Germline loops: CDR1 MGHRA, CDR2 YSYEKL. The CDR3 nucleotides are TGCGCCAGCAGGTTGACCCGGACAAACACTGAAGCTTTCTTT. Protein product: CASRLTRTNTEAFF.

This chain uses TRBV14 with TRBJ1-2, with TRBD1 matching over 7 bases. The CDR3 extends over 15 amino acids. The germline gives CDR1 SGHDN, CDR2 FVKESK. Trimming at V came to 3 bases and at J to 6 bases, leaving 10 bases not matched to a gene. DNA for the CDR3: TGTGCCAGCAGCCAGTTCAAGACAGGGACAAATGGCTACACCTTC. It yields the protein CASSQFKTGTNGYTF.

This clonotype has more than one count but fewer than ten. V and J are TRBV4-3 and TRBJ2-2; a possible D gene is TRBD2 (5 bases). The V gene's germline CDR1 is LGHNA and CDR2 YSLEER. The CDR3 spans 17 residues. V dropped 4 bases and J dropped 0 bases, with 15 bases sitting between them. Here the CDR3 reads CASSPAVGRTNTGELFF. The CDR3 coding sequence is TGCGCCAGCAGCCCAGCGGTTGGGCGGACGAACACCGGGGAGCTGTTTTTT.